This TCR beta chain was recorded in a study of T cell changes during pregnancy in multiple sclerosis. Libraries were prepared by immunoSEQ multiplex PCR; TCRdb keeps only in-frame clonotypes and omits some of them. The data contain about 38,000 clones, just over 90% of them singletons. This CDR3 region has 14 residues. Trimming removed 4 bases from V and 0 bases from J, with 9 bases in between. The germline CDR1 and CDR2 sequences are SGHDT and YYEEEE. This specimen was CD4+ T cells from peripheral blood mononuclear cells, taken in the third trimester of pregnancy. The TCR sequence derives from a female donor in good health, enrolled as a control in a pregnancy study. This chain joins TRBV5-6 and TRBJ2-3; TRBD1 is a possible D gene (6 bases). CDR3 DNA: TGTGCCAGCAGCCACGGACAGAGCACAGATACGCAGTATTTT. This encodes CASSHGQSTDTQYF.